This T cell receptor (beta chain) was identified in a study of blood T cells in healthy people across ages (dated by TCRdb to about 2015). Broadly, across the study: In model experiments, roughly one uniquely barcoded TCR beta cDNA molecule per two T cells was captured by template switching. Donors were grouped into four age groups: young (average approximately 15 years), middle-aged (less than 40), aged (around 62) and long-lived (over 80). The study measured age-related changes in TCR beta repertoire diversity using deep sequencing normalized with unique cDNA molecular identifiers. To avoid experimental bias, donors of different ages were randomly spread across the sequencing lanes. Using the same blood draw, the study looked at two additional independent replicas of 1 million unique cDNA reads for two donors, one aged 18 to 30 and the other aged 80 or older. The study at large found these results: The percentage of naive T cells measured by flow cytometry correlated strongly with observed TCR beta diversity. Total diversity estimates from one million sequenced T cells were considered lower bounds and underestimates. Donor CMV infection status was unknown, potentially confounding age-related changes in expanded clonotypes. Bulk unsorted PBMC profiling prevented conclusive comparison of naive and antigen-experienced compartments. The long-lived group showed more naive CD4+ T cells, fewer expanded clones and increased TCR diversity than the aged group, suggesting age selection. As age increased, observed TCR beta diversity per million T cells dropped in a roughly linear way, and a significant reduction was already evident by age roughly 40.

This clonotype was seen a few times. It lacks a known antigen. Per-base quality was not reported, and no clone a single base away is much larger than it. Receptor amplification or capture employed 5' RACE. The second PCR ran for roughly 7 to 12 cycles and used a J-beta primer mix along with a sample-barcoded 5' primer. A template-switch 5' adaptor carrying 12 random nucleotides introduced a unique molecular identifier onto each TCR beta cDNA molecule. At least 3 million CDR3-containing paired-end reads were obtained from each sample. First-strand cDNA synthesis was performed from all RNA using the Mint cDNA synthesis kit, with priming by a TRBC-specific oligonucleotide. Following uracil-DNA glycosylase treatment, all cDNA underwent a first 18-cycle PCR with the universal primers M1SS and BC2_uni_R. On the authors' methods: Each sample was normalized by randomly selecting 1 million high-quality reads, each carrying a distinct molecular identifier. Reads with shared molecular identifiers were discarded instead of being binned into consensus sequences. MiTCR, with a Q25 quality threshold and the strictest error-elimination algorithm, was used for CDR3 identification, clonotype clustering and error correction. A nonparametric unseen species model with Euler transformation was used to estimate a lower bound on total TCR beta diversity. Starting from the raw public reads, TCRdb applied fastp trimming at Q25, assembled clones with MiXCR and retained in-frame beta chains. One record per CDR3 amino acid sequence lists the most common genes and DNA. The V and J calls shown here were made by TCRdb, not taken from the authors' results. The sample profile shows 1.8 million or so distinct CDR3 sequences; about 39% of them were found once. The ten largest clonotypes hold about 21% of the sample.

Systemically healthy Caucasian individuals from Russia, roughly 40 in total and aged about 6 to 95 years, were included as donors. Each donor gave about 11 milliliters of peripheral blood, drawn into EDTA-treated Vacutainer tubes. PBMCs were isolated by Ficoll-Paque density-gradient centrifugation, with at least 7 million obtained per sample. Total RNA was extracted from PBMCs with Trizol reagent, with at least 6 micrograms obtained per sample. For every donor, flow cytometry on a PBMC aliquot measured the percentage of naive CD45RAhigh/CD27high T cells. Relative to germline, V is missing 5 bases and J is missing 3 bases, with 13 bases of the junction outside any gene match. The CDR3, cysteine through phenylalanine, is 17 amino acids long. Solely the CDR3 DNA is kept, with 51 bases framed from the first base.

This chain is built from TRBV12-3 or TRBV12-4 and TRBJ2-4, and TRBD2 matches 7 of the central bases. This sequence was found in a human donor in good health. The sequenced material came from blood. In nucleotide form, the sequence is TGTGCCAGCAGTCTCTACTTGGGACTACCAGACAAAAACATTCAGTACTTC. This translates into CASSLYLGLPDKNIQYF.